This T cell receptor (beta chain) was recovered during a study of blood T cell repertoires in COVID-19. In the study overall: Samples taken during acute and convalescent COVID-19 were collected in the United States, Italy and Spain. The analysed material was cDNA or gDNA that came from T cells, B-cell-depleted T cells, or PBMCs.

Authors' data handling: Reference gene primer amplification gave estimated nucleated cell counts. TCRdb keeps only in-frame clones here, not all; method: immunoSEQ multiplex PCR. That table gives V, J and clone size, and the DNA gave D and trimming. The data contain around 100,000 clones, roughly 84% of them singletons. CDR1 MNHEY and CDR2 SMNVEV come from the germline V gene (reference sequence). The CDR3 has 18 residues. Trimming cost V 2 bases and J 0 bases, with 14 bases left between them. The sequencing input was peripheral blood. The TCR originated in a middle-aged man with acute or convalescent COVID-19. The chain joins TRBV27 to TRBJ2-6, with D perhaps TRBD2 (7 bases). The CDR3 loop is CASSLRGGSSSGANVLTF. The CDR3 DNA sequence: TGTGCCAGCAGTTTAAGGGGGGGTTCCAGCTCTGGGGCCAACGTCCTGACTTTC.